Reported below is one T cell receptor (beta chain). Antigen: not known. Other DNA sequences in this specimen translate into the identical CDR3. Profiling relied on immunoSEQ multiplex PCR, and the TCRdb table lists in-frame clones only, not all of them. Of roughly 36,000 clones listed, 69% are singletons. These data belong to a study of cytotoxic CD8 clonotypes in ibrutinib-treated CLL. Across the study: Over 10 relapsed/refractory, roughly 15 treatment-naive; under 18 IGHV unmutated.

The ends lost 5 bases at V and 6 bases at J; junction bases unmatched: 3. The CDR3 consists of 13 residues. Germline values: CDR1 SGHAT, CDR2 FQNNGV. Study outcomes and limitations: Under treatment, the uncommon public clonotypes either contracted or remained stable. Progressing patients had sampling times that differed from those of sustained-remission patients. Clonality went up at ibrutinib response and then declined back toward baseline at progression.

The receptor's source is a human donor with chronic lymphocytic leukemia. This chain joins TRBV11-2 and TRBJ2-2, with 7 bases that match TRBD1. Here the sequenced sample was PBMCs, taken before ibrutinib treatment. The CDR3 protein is CASSADRAGELFF. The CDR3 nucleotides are TGTGCCAGCAGCGCCGACAGGGCCGGGGAGCTGTTTTTT.